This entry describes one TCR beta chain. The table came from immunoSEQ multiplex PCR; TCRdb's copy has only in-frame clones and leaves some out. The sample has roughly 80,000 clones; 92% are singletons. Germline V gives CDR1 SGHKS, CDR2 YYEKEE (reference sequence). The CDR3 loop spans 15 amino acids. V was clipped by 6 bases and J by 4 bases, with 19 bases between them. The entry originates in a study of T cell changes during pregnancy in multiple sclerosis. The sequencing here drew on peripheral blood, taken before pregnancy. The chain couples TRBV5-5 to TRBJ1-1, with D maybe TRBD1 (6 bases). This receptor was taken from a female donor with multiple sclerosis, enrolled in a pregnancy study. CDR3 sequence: CASNFGQGLGTEAFF. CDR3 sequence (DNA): TGTGCCAGCAACTTCGGCCAGGGGTTGGGCACTGAAGCTTTCTTT.